The table lists the clone carrying this T cell receptor (beta chain) with a count of one. Its antigen remains unidentified. Sequenced by immunoSEQ multiplex PCR; TCRdb stores in-frame clones only, minus some. The sample includes under 600,000 clones, roughly nine tenths of them seen just once. This entry comes from a study of Ad26.COV2.S vaccination and SARS-CoV-2 variants. Notes on the study in general: Analyses of TCR breadth and depth may have underestimated total T cell responses. The study found similar non-spike TCR breadth in vaccine and placebo recipients.

Treatment in this sample: some 19 received Ad26.COV2.S at low or high dose, single or two shots; roughly five received placebo; per-sample allocation not given. Sampling happened 63 days after the first vaccine or placebo injection. The germline V gene has CDR1 KGHSH and CDR2 LQKENI. The CDR3 spans 14 residues. The V end lost 3 bases, the J end lost 0 bases, and 6 bases lay between the germline ends. This TCR derives from a person between 18 and 65 years old who received the Ad26.COV2.S COVID-19 vaccine or a placebo. The chain joins TRBV18 to TRBJ1-3; D is unclear. The sequencing used peripheral blood, collected in a trial of Ad26.COV2.S vaccine versus placebo. The CDR3 reads CASSPVDSGNTIYF. The DNA for the CDR3 is TGTGCCAGCTCACCGGTTGACTCTGGAAACACCATATATTTT.